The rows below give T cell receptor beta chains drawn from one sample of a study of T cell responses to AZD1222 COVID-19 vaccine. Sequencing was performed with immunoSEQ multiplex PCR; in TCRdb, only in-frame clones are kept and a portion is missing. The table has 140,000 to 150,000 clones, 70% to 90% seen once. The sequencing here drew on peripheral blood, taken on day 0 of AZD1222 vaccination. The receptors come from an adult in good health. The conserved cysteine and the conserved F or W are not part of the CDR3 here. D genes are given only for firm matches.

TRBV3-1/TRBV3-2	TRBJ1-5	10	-	ASSQGVQPQH
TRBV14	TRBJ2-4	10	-	ASSRTGSIQY
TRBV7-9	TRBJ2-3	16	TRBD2	ASSPPFRLAGVTDTQY
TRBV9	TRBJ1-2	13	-	ASSVGQVLNYGYT
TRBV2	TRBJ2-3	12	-	ASSETTTTDTQY
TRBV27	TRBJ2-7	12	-	ASSLSVGAYEQY
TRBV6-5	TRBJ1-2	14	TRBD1	ASSYLRQGPRDGYT
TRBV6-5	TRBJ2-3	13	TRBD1	ASSSRTGWGDTQY
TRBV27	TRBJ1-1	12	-	ASKNLGAISEAF
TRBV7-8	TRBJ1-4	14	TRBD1	ASSWGQRSTNEKLF
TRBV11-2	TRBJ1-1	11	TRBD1	ASSLGQGQAAF
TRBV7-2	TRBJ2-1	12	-	ASSPTRGANEQF
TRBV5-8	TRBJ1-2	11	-	ASSAQGSGGYT
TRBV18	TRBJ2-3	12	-	ASSPADITDTQY
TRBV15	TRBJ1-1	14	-	ATSPPQGPQNTEAF
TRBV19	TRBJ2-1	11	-	ASSNRGADEQF
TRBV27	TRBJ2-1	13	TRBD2	ASSLLGTILDEQF
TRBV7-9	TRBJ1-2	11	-	ASSSTGFYGYT
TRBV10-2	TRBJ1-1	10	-	ASRQDGTEAF
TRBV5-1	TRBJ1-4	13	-	ASSWQGLDNEKLF
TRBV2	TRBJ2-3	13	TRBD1	ASRPDRGGTDTQY
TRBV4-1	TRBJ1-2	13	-	ASSQGGTSNYGYT
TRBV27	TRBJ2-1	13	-	ASSATGRSYNEQF
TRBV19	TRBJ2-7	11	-	ASSIKGVNEQY
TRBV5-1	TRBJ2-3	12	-	ASSAGPTGDTQY
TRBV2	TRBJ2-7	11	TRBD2	ASSLGLAGMQY
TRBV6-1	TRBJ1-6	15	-	ASSEPDGFSYNSPLH
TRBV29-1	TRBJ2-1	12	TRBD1	SVDYRGAYNEQF
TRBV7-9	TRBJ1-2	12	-	ASSQIGLLDGYT
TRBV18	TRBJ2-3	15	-	ASSRRSGGEFTDTQY
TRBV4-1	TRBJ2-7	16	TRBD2	ASSQEPLPGTSGLEQY